The 16 T cell receptor beta chains below come from one sample, sequenced in a study of OX40 agonist ivuxolimab in advanced cancers. Profiled with immunoSEQ multiplex PCR; TCRdb holds only in-frame clones, not every one. The table lists about 61,000 clones, 86% of them singletons, with under 0.7% in the top ten. Material: CD4+ or CD8+ T cells sorted from blood, obtained in a trial of the OX40 agonist ivuxolimab. All receptors come from an adult with an advanced solid tumor such as melanoma, head and neck, liver or kidney cancer.

This chain uses TRBV4-1 with TRBJ2-3; D remains ambiguous. From germline, CDR1 is MGHRA and CDR2 YSYEKL. The CDR3 spans 14 residues. Between the trimmed V and J ends, which lost 0 bases and 0 bases, there was a span of 4 bases. The CDR3 sequence is CASSQDSSTDTQYF. Here the CDR3 DNA reads TGCGCCAGCAGCCAAGACTCGAGCACAGATACGCAGTATTTT.

Comment on this clone: At one boundary the junction diverges from the germline segment, which might be a read error. The gene calls are TRBV28 and TRBJ2-7; TRBD2 agrees at 7 bases. The CDR3 loop spans 11 amino acids. Germline CDR1 reads MDHEN; CDR2 reads SYDVKM. CDR3 sequence reads: CASRGVTRTHF. CDR3 coding DNA: TGTGCCAGCCGGGGGGTGACACGGACCCACTTC. Full variable domain (missing parts from reference TRBV28 and TRBJ2-7): DVKVTQSSRYLVKRTGEKVFLECVQDMDHENMFWYRQDPGLGLRLIYFSYDVKMKEKGDIPEGYSVSREKKERFSLILESASTNQTSMYLCASRGVTRTHFGPGTRLTVT.

In this sample, this clone turned up once. The V call is TRBV5-4, the J call TRBJ2-7; 10 bases align to TRBD2. V shed 4 bases and J 4 bases; nucleotides not matched to a gene: 5. The CDR3 length is 14 residues. Germline V gene lookup returns CDR1 SGHNT and CDR2 YYREEE (reference sequence). The chain's CDR3 is CASSTGLAEYEQYF. CDR3 DNA sequence: TGTGCCAGCAGCACAGGACTAGCGGAGTACGAGCAGTACTTC.

The chain combines TRBV5-4 with TRBJ2-3, with D possibly being TRBD1 (6 bases). The CDR3 is 14 residues long. Germline V CDR1 and CDR2: SGHNT, YYREEE (reference sequence). Trimming took 0 bases from V and 6 from J, leaving 11 bases between them. In nucleotides, the CDR3 is TGTGCCAGCAGCTTGGAACAGGGTGGCGATACGCAGTATTTT. Translating gives CASSLEQGGDTQYF. Together with reference TRBV5-4 and TRBJ2-3, the CDR3 gives the full variable domain: ETGVTQSPTHLIKTRGQQVTLRCSSQSGHNTVSWYQQALGQGPQFIFQYYREEENGRGNFPPRFSGLQFPNYSSELNVNALELDDSALYLCASSLEQGGDTQYFGPGTRLTVL.

This sequence joins TRBV7-9 and TRBJ2-2; no clear D gene. The CDR3 runs 12 residues. V was pared by 6 bases and J by 8 bases, with 10 bases between. The germline CDR1 and CDR2 sequences are SEHNR and FQNEAQ (reference sequence). CDR3 sequence (DNA): TGTGCCAGCAGACGCGAGGAGGGGGAGCTGTTTTTT. As protein: CASRREEGELFF.

The chain couples TRBV28 to TRBJ2-3; 10 positions agree with TRBD2. Germline V gene data show CDR1 as MDHEN and CDR2 as SYDVKM. With 5 bases clipped from V and 0 bases from J, the junction kept 5 bases outside the gene matches. The CDR3 is 16 residues long. The CDR3 DNA follows: TGTGCCAGCAGTCCCCTAGCGGGAGCAAGCACAGATACGCAGTATTTT. Protein product: CASSPLAGASTDTQYF.

The chain combines TRBV7-9 with TRBJ2-3; D remains ambiguous. Deletions cut 1 base from V and 2 bases from J, with 7 bases between. There are 14 residues in the CDR3. Germline values: CDR1 SEHNR, CDR2 FQNEAQ (reference sequence). This CDR3 is CASSLVRHTDTQYF. The CDR3 region has the DNA TGTGCCAGCAGCTTAGTGCGGCACACAGATACGCAGTATTTT.

This clone was counted only a few times. The chain recombines TRBV30 with TRBJ2-7; either TRBD1 or TRBD2 may supply D (5 bases each). V lost 2 bases, J lost 4 bases, and 18 bases lay in between. Germline V gene lookup returns CDR1 GTSNPN and CDR2 SVGIG (reference sequence). The CDR3 runs 15 residues. The CDR3 DNA follows: TGTGCCTGGAGTCCAAACACGGGACCTCGGTACGAGCAGTACTTC. Protein product: CAWSPNTGPRYEQYF.

The chain is built from TRBV27 and TRBJ1-2; TRBD1 matches at 10 bases. V lost 0 bases to trimming and J lost 8 bases; unmatched junction nucleotides: 9. This CDR3 contains 16 residues. CDR1 MNHEY and CDR2 SMNVEV come from the germline V gene (reference sequence). The chain's CDR3 is CASSLSFKGQGKGYTF. The CDR3 coding sequence is TGTGCCAGCAGTTTATCGTTTAAGGGACAGGGGAAGGGCTACACCTTC.

The V gene is TRBV7-2, the J gene TRBJ2-1, with 12 nucleotides matching TRBD2. CDR1 and CDR2 from the germline V gene are SGHTA and FQGNSA. V was pared by 1 base and J by 4 bases, with 11 bases of the junction left unmatched. The CDR3 has 19 amino acids. The CDR3 coding sequence is TGTGCCAGCAGCTTAGGGGCGCCGGGGCTAGCGGGAGGGTACAATGAGCAGTTCTTC. It specifies CASSLGAPGLAGGYNEQFF. The whole variable domain, filled in from reference TRBV7-2 and TRBJ2-1, reads GAGVSQSPSNKVTEKGKDVELRCDPISGHTALYWYRQSLGQGLEFLIYFQGNSAPDKSGLPSDRFSAERTGGSVSTLTIQRTQQEDSAVYLCASSLGAPGLAGGYNEQFFGPGTRLTVL.

The chain combines TRBV19 with TRBJ1-2; D is undetermined. CDR3 length equals 12 residues. The germline gives CDR1 LNHDA, CDR2 SQIVND (reference sequence). V was cut by 3 bases and J by 4 bases, with 6 bases left in between. CDR3 sequence reads: CASSISVYGYTF. CDR3 DNA: TGTGCCAGTAGTATTTCGGTCTATGGCTACACCTTC.

The V gene is TRBV13, the J gene TRBJ2-5; 11 positions match TRBD1. Germline values: CDR1 PRHDT, CDR2 FYEKMQ (reference sequence). The V and J ends lost 2 bases and 3 bases, in that order; junction bases with no gene match: 5. The CDR3 spans 16 residues. CDR3 residues: CASSLNGQGAKETQYF. The DNA for the CDR3 is TGTGCCAGCAGCTTAAACGGACAGGGGGCTAAAGAGACCCAGTACTTC.

This clone was seen only a few times. Written as DNA, the CDR3 is TGTGCCAGCACCCCCCGGGGGAGCACAGATACGCAGTATTTT. It translates to CASTPRGSTDTQYF. V and J are TRBV7-2 and TRBJ2-3; a weak D match, TRBD2 (6 bases). Trimming pared 7 bases from V and 0 bases from J, leaving 11 bases between. The CDR3 covers 14 residues. Looked up from germline, CDR1 is SGHTA and CDR2 is FQGNSA. The entire variable domain, with the rest obtained from reference TRBV7-2 and TRBJ2-3, is as follows: GAGVSQSPSNKVTEKGKDVELRCDPISGHTALYWYRQSLGQGLEFLIYFQGNSAPDKSGLPSDRFSAERTGGSVSTLTIQRTQQEDSAVYLCASTPRGSTDTQYFGPGTRLTVL.

The chain joins TRBV7-9 to TRBJ2-3; TRBD1 matches 8 bases. CDR1 SEHNR and CDR2 FQNEAQ come from the germline V gene (reference sequence). This CDR3 is 15 amino acids long. After removal of 3 bases from V and 2 bases from J, the junction contained 4 bases not matched to a gene. CDR3 in amino acids: CASSLDRAYTDTQYF. CDR3 in DNA: TGTGCCAGCAGCTTGGACAGGGCATACACAGATACGCAGTATTTT. Based on the CDR3 plus reference TRBV7-9 and TRBJ2-3, the full variable domain is DTGVSQNPRHKITKRGQNVTFRCDPISEHNRLYWYRQTLGQGPEFLTYFQNEAQLEKSRLLSDRFSAERPKGSFSTLEIQRTEQGDSAMYLCASSLDRAYTDTQYFGPGTRLTVL.

The chain is built from TRBV28 and TRBJ2-6, with TRBD1 matching over 10 bases. Germline V gene sequence: CDR1 MDHEN, CDR2 SYDVKM. The CDR3 consists of 17 residues. Trimming at V came to 5 bases and at J to 13 bases, leaving 17 bases not matched to a gene. CDR3 sequence reads: CASSLLGTGVGKLVLTF. Here the CDR3 DNA reads TGTGCCAGCAGTCTCCTTGGGACAGGGGTGGGTAAATTAGTCCTGACTTTC.

In its sample, this clone was seen once. The V gene is TRBV9, the J gene TRBJ2-2, with D perhaps matching TRBD2 (5 bases). Germline CDR1 SGDLS, CDR2 YYNGEE. V was cut by 3 bases and J by 4 bases, with 10 bases left in between. The CDR3 spans 14 residues. CDR3 sequence: CASSGPSFTGELFF. CDR3 coding DNA: TGTGCCAGCAGCGGACCTAGCTTCACCGGGGAGCTGTTTTTT.